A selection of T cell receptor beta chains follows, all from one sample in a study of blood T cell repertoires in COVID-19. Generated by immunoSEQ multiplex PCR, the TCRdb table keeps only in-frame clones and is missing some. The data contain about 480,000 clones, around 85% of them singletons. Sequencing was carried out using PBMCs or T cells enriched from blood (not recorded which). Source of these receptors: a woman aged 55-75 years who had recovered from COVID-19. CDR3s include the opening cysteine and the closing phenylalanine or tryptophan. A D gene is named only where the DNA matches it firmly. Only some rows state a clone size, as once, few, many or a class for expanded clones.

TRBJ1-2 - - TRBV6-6 TGTGCCAGCAGTTACTCAGGCGGGGCCAACTATGGCTACACCTTC CASSYSGGANYGYTF
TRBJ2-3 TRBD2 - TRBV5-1 TGCGCCAGCAGCGGCGGGACTAGCGGGGAGTACCCAGATACGCAGTATTTT CASSGGTSGEYPDTQYF
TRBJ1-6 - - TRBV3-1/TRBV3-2 TGTGCCAGCAGCCAAGATCGGCAGGGCAGGTCACCCCTCCACTTT CASSQDRQGRSPLHF
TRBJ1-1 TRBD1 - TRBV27 TGTGCCAGCAGTCCACGGACAGGGAACACTGAAGCTTTCTTT CASSPRTGNTEAFF
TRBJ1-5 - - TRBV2 TGTGCCAGCTCACCCCTAAGGGGGAATAATCAGCCCCAGCATTTT CASSPLRGNNQPQHF
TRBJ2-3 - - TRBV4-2 TGTGCCAGCAGCCAAGAGGGTAAGCGGGCGCCCTTCACAGATACGCAGTATTTT CASSQEGKRAPFTDTQYF
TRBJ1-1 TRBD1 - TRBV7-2 TGTGCCAGCAGCTTAGATTGGGCAGGGGGCAGTCCTGAAGCTTTCTTT CASSLDWAGGSPEAFF
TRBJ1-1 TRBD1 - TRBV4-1 TGCGCCAGCAGCCAGTTAACAGGGGGTTCGGCTTTCTTT CASSQLTGGSAFF
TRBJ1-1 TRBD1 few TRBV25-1 TGTGCCAGCATCCCAGGGGGGAACACTGAAGCTTTCTTT CASIPGGNTEAFF
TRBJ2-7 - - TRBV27 TGTGCCAGCAGTCCTAAACAGGGAAATCTGTACGAGCAGTACTTC CASSPKQGNLYEQYF
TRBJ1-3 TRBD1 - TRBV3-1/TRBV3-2 TGTGCCAGCAGCCGAACCGGGACAGGGGAGGAAAACACCATATATTTT CASSRTGTGEENTIYF
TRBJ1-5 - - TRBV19 TGTGCCAGTAGGTCGACGAAGACAGGCTCGGTTCAGCCCCAGCATTTT CASRSTKTGSVQPQHF
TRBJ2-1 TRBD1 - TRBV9 TGTGCCAGCAGCGTGGGACAGGGGGCGTTCAATGAGCAGTTCTTC CASSVGQGAFNEQFF
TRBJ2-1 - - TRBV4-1 TGCGCCAGCAGCCAAGTTGATGGGCACAATGAGCAGTTCTTC CASSQVDGHNEQFF
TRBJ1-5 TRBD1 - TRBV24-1 TGTGCCACCAGTGACCCTGGACAGGGTGGCAATCAGCCCCAGCATTTT CATSDPGQGGNQPQHF
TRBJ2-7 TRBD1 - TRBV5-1 TGCGCCAGCAGCTTGTCCGGGACAGGGGGCTACGAGCAGTACTTC CASSLSGTGGYEQYF
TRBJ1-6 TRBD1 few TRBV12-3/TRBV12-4 TGTGCCAGCAGCCGACAGGGGGAATCACCCCTCCACTTT CASSRQGESPLHF
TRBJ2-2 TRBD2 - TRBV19 TGTGCCAGTACCCCGGCCAGCGGGGGTAACACCGGGGAGCTGTTTTTT CASTPASGGNTGELFF
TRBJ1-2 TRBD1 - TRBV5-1 TGCGCCAGCAGCTTCCTAGGACAGGGACCATGGAATGGCTACACCTTC CASSFLGQGPWNGYTF
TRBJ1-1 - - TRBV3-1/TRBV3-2 TGTGCCAGCAGCCATACCCCGGGTTTATACACTGAAGCTTTCTTT CASSHTPGLYTEAFF
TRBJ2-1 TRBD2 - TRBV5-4 TGTGCCAGCAGCCAGGGAGGGACTAGCGGGGTTCATGAGCAGTTCTTC CASSQGGTSGVHEQFF
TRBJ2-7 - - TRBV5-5 TGTGCCAGCAGCTTAACGGGATCCTACGAGCAGTACTTC CASSLTGSYEQYF
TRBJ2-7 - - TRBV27 TGTGCCAGCAGCCCTGAGCAGTACTTC CASSPEQYF
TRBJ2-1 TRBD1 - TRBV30 TGTGCCTGGAGCCGGGACAGGGGGATGAATGAGCAGTTCTTC CAWSRDRGMNEQFF
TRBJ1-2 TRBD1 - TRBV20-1 TGCAGTGCTAGTACGGGACAGACTAACTATGGCTACACCTTC CSASTGQTNYGYTF
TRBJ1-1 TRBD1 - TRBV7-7 TGTGCTAGCAGCCCGGGGCCCGGGACAGGGGCTATGAACACTGAAGCTTTCTTT CASSPGPGTGAMNTEAFF
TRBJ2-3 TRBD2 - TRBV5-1 TGCGCCAGCAGCTTGTCTAGCGGGGGCCCAGATACGCAGTATTTT CASSLSSGGPDTQYF
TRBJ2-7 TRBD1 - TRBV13 TGTGCCAGCAGCCCAGGGGGCAGGCGAGTCTCCTACGAGCAGTACTTC CASSPGGRRVSYEQYF
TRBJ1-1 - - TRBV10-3 TGTGCCATCCGGGGCGGGGAGAACACTGAAGCTTTCTTT CAIRGGENTEAFF
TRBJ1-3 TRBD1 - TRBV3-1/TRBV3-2 TGTGCCAGCAGCCCCGGGGACAGGGATGGAAACACCATATATTTT CASSPGDRDGNTIYF
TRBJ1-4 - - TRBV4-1 TGCGCCAGCAGCCAACCCTGGCAGGAAAAACTGTTTTTT CASSQPWQEKLFF
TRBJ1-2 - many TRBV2 TGTGCCAGCAGTTACGACAGCAACTATGGCTACACCTTC CASSYDSNYGYTF
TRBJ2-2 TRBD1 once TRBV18 TGTGCCAGCTCTCCGACCTGGACAGGTTACACCGGGGAGCTGTTTTTT CASSPTWTGYTGELFF
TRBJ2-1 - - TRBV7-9 TGTGCCAGCAGCTTAGACGGGTTTGGCAATGAGCAGTTCTTC CASSLDGFGNEQFF
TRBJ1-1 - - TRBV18 TGTGCCAGCTCACCACGGGAGGGGAACACTGAAGCTTTCTTT CASSPREGNTEAFF
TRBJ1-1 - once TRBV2 TGTGCCAGCACCGCGCAACTACGGACTGAAGCTTTCTTT CASTAQLRTEAFF
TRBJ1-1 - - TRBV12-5 TGTGCTAGTGCTAACACTGAAGCTTTCTTT CASANTEAFF
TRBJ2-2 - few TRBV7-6 TGTGCCAGCAGCACCAGCGCGTCAGGGATAGCGAACACCGGGGAGCTGTTTTTT CASSTSASGIANTGELFF
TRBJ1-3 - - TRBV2 TGTGCCAGTTCGAGTCTGTCCTCTGGAAACACCATATATTTT CASSSLSSGNTIYF